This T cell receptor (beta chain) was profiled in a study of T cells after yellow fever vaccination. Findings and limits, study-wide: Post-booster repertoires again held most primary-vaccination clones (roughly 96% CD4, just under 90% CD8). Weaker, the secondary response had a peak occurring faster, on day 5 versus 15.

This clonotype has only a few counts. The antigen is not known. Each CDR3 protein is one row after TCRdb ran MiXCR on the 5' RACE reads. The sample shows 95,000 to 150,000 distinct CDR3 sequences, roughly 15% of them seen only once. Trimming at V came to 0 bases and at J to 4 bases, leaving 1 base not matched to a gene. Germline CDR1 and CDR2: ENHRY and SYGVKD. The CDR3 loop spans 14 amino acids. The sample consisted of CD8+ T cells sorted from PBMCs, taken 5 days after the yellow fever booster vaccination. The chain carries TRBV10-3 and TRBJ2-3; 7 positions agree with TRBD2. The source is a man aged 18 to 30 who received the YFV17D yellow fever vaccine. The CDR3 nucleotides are TGTGCCATCAGTGAGTCTACTAGCGCAGATACGCAGTATTTT. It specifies CAISESTSADTQYF.